Sequencing of this T cell receptor beta chain was carried out in a study of T cell clonality in common variable immunodeficiency. Findings and limits, study-wide: Authors noted CVID clonality's cause needs subpopulation repertoire sequencing. In common variable immunodeficiency, TCR beta chains reportedly carried fewer deletions and N-nucleotide insertions.

This clone was found many times. Its antigen is currently unknown. The read ends 3 residues early relative to the CDR3; the germline J gene fills the gap. CVID meant reduced serum IgG, IgA and/or IgM plus specific antibody deficiency. TCRdb's table, derived via immunoSEQ multiplex PCR, lists solely in-frame clones and lacks some. The sample holds 20,000 or so clones, and no clone turns up only once. V trimming: 8 bases; J trimming: 2 bases; junction bases outside the gene matches: 6. The CDR3 is 13 amino acids. CDR1 is DFQATT and CDR2 is SNEGSKA in the germline V gene (reference sequence). The gene calls are TRBV20-1 and TRBJ2-7, with 10 bases aligning to TRBD2. This TCR was sampled from a human donor with common variable immunodeficiency. The sample consisted of peripheral blood mononuclear cells. The chain's CDR3 is CSSLLAGTYEQYF. CDR3 DNA, as far as it was read: TGCAGTTCTTTACTAGCGGGGACCTACGAG.